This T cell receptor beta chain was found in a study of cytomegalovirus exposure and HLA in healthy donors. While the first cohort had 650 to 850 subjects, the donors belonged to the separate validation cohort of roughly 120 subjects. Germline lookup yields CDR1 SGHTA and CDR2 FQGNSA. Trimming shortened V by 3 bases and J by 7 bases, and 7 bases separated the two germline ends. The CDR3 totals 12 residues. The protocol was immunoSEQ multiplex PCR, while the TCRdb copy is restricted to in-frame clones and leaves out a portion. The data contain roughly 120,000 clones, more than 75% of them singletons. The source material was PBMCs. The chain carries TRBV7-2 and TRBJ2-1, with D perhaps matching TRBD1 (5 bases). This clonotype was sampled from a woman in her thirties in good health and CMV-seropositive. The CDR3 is CASSFRVNEQFF. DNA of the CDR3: TGTGCCAGCAGCTTCAGGGTGAATGAGCAGTTCTTC. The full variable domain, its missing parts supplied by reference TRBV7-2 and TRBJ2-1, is GAGVSQSPSNKVTEKGKDVELRCDPISGHTALYWYRQSLGQGLEFLIYFQGNSAPDKSGLPSDRFSAERTGGSVSTLTIQRTQQEDSAVYLCASSFRVNEQFFGPGTRLTVL.